This TCR beta chain was recovered during a study of regulatory T cells in long-lasting Graves disease. Study-wide background: To qualify as persistent, Graves' disease required over 5 years of antithyroid drugs with positive TSH receptor antibodies. Study-level results: TRBV28, TRBJ1-2 and TRBJ2-5 were favored in persistent disease.

The CDR3 totals 14 residues. Per germline, CDR1 SGHAT and CDR2 FQDESV (reference sequence). V lost 3 bases and J 3 bases, leaving 12 bases between the germline ends. Building of the TCR beta libraries involved iRepertoire HTBI primers and Arm-PCR of CDR3 regions. TCRdb ran MiXCR on the multiplex PCR reads and lists one entry per CDR3 protein. The sample lists 300,000 to 500,000 distinct CDR3 sequences, about a fifth occurring once. This clonotype was picked up many times. Its specificity is not known. Specified time point: persistent/refractory GD, antithyroid drugs over 5 years with positive TRAb. Extracted PBMC RNA gave rise to the TCR library. Graves' disease diagnosis followed American Thyroid Association guidelines. The patients included were those that came from an endocrinology department in Xi'an, China.

The clonotype comes from a female donor with Graves disease. This specimen consisted of peripheral blood mononuclear cells (PBMCs), obtained when the disease was refractory, from a patient treated with antithyroid drugs. This chain joins TRBV11-1 and TRBJ2-7; weak D call: TRBD1 (6 bases). The CDR3: CASSFNQGYYEQYF. Here the CDR3 DNA reads TGTGCCAGCAGCTTCAATCAGGGGTACTACGAGCAGTACTTC.